Relative to its sample, the clone carrying this T cell receptor beta chain is medium-sized. Use of 60 Vbeta and 13 Jbeta primers characterized the PCR. Libraries were prepared by immunoSEQ multiplex PCR; TCRdb keeps only in-frame clonotypes and omits some of them. The sample lists over 95,000 clones, about 70% seen once, with about 2% in the top ten. The data originate from a study of cytomegalovirus exposure and HLA in healthy donors. Unmatched junction bases numbered 6, after V lost 6 bases and J lost 2 bases. This CDR3 has 14 amino acids. The germline gives CDR1 MNHNY, CDR2 SVGAGI (reference sequence).

The sequence was obtained from a human donor in good health. Material for sequencing was PBMCs. The V call is TRBV6-6, the J call TRBJ2-7; 8 nucleotides line up with TRBD1. This CDR3 reads CASRGQGKTYEQYF. As DNA, the CDR3 is TGTGCCAGCAGAGGACAGGGAAAAACCTACGAGCAGTACTTC.